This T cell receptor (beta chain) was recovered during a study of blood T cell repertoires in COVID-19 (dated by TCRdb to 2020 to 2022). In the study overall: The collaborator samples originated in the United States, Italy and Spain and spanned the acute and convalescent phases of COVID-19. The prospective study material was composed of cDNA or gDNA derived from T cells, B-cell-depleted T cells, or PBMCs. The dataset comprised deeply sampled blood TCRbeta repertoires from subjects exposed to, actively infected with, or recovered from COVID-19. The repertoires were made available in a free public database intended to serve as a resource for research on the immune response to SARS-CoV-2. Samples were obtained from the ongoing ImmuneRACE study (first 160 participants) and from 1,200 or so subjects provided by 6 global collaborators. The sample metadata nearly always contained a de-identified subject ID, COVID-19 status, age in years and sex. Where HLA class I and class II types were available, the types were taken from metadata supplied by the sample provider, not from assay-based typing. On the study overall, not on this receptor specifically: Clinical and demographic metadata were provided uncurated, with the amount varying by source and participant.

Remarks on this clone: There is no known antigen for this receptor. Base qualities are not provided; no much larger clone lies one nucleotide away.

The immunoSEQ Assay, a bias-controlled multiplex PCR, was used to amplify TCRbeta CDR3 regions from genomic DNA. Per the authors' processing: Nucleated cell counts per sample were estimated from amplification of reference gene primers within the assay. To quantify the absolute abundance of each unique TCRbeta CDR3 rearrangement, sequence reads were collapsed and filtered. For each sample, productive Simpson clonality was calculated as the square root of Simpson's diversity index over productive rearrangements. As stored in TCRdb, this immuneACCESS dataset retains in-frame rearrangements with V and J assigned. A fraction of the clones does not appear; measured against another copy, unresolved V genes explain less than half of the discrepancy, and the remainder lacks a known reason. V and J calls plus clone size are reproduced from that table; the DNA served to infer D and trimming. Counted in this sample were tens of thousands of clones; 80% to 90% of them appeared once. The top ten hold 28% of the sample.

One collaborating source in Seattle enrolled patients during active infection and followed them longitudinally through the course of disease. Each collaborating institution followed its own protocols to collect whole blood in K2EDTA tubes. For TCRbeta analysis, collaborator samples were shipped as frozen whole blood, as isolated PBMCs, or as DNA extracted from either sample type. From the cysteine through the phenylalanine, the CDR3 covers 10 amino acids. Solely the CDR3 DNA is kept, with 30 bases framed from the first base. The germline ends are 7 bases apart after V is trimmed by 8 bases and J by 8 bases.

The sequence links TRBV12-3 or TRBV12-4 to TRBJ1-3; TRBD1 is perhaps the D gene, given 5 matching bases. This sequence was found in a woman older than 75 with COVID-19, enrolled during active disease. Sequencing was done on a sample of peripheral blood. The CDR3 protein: CASGGYTIYF. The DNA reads TGTGCCAGCGGGGGGTACACCATATATTTT.